These 18 T cell receptor beta chains originate from one sample sequenced in a study of blood T cell repertoires in COVID-19. This table comes from immunoSEQ multiplex PCR, and its TCRdb copy is limited to in-frame clones, with some not included. The sample carries 300,000 to 400,000 clones, around 90% recorded once. The sequenced sample was peripheral blood. These receptors all come from a middle-aged man with active or convalescent COVID-19.

This sequence joins TRBV11-2 and TRBJ2-5; 9 positions agree with TRBD1. Germline values: CDR1 SGHAT, CDR2 FQNNGV. The CDR3 contains 14 residues. V dropped 5 bases and J dropped 7; count of bases not matched to a gene: 8. CDR3 nucleotides: TGTGCCAGCAGCAAGCCGGGACAGGGTGGGACCCAGTACTTC. It specifies CASSKPGQGGTQYF.

This sequence joins TRBV27 and TRBJ1-5; 9 positions match TRBD1. With 2 bases clipped from V and 3 bases from J, the junction kept 5 bases outside the gene matches. From germline, CDR1 is MNHEY and CDR2 SMNVEV (reference sequence). This CDR3 is 16 amino acids long. This chain's CDR3 is CASSLQGQGSNQPQHF. The DNA for the CDR3 is TGTGCCAGCAGTTTACAGGGACAGGGTTCCAATCAGCCCCAGCATTTT.

CDR3 nucleotides: TGCGCCAGCAGCGGTGGACGACAGGGGTATGGCTACACCTTC. It is translated as CASSGGRQGYGYTF. The chain recombines TRBV5-1 with TRBJ1-2; TRBD1 matches at 8 bases. J was trimmed by 5 bases and V by 4 bases; bases with no gene match: 7. CDR3 length: 14 amino acids. Germline V CDR1 and CDR2: SGHRS, YFSETQ.

The table lists this clone with a count of one. This sequence joins TRBV28 and TRBJ2-7; perhaps TRBD1 as D (6 bases). V lost 1 base and J lost 7, with 23 bases in between. Germline CDR1 and CDR2: MDHEN and SYDVKM. The CDR3 spans 17 residues. The CDR3 DNA reads TGTGCCAGCAGTTTATCTATTGGGGCAGGGGCCTTGATGGAGCAGTACTTC. Translation gives CASSLSIGAGALMEQYF.

This rearrangement joins TRBV5-1 to TRBJ1-1, with 8 bases aligning to TRBD1. The CDR3 extends over 14 amino acids. V gave up 7 bases and J gave up 4 bases; unmatched junction bases: 9. Looked up from germline, CDR1 is SGHRS and CDR2 is YFSETQ. CDR3 protein: CASRLTGAGTEAFF. In DNA form, the CDR3 reads TGCGCCAGCCGTTTGACAGGGGCAGGCACTGAAGCTTTCTTT.

The CDR3 nucleotides read TGTGCCAGCAGCTCGGGACAGGGGCTGGCATTCGGTGGCAATCAGCCCCAGCATTTT. Translation: CASSSGQGLAFGGNQPQHF. The chain joins TRBV5-5 to TRBJ1-5; TRBD1 aligns across 10 bases. The CDR3 is made up of 19 amino acids. V dropped 3 bases and J dropped 2; count of bases not matched to a gene: 14. Germline V gene data show CDR1 as SGHKS and CDR2 as YYEKEE (reference sequence).

This sequence joins TRBV27 and TRBJ1-1; D call uncertain. The CDR3 totals 13 residues. The V end lost 3 bases, the J end lost 6 bases, and 11 bases lay between the germline ends. In germline, CDR1 is MNHEY, CDR2 SMNVEV (reference sequence). CDR3 nucleotides: TGTGCCAGCAGTTTGTTTGGGCATTCTGAAGCTTTCTTT. This encodes CASSLFGHSEAFF.

The chain employs TRBV28 and TRBJ1-6; D is possibly TRBD1 (5 bases). Trimming removed 7 bases at V and 9 bases at J, with 22 bases between. This CDR3 spans 16 amino acids. Germline CDR1 MDHEN, CDR2 SYDVKM. The CDR3 loop reads CASTNRGGTVSSPLHF. The CDR3 bases are TGTGCCAGCACCAACCGAGGAGGGACGGTTAGTTCACCCCTCCACTTT.

This chain connects TRBV28 to TRBJ1-1; D gene unclear. Germline V gene sequence: CDR1 MDHEN, CDR2 SYDVKM. V shed 0 bases and J shed 8 bases, with 7 bases lying between them. The CDR3 is 12 amino acids. CDR3: CASSLWDSEAFF. As DNA, the CDR3 is TGTGCCAGCAGTTTATGGGACTCCGAAGCTTTCTTT.

The genes are TRBV11-3 and TRBJ2-2; 8 bases align to TRBD2. The V gene end was trimmed by 7 bases and the J gene end by 6 bases; junction bases not matched to a gene: 7. The germline CDR1 and CDR2 sequences are SGHNT and YENEEA. This CDR3 comprises 14 residues. Here the CDR3 DNA reads TGTGCCAGCACGCGATCGGGGGGGTCCGGGGAGCTGTTTTTT. The encoded protein is CASTRSGGSGELFF.

V and J are TRBV29-1 and TRBJ2-1; 10 bases are shared with TRBD1. CDR1 and CDR2 from the germline V gene are SQVTM and ANQGSEA. The CDR3 runs 12 residues. J gave up 5 bases and V 6 bases, and 1 base lay outside the gene matches. The CDR3 reads CSVGQGNNEQFF. The CDR3 region has the DNA TGCAGCGTGGGACAGGGGAACAATGAGCAGTTCTTC.

The chain combines TRBV19 with TRBJ2-5, with TRBD1 as a possible D gene (6 bases). The V end lost 3 bases, the J end lost 2 bases, and 10 bases lay between the germline ends. This CDR3 has 14 amino acids. CDR1 is LNHDA, CDR2 SQIVND, per germline (reference sequence). CDR3 bases: TGTGCCAGTAGTATGAGGACAGATCAAGAGACCCAGTACTTC. Residues: CASSMRTDQETQYF.

The chain couples TRBV2 to TRBJ2-1; 11 nucleotides match TRBD2. The germline V gene encodes CDR1 SNHLY and CDR2 FYNNEI. J was trimmed by 10 bases and V by 6 bases; bases with no gene match: 11. The CDR3 totals 15 residues. CDR3 in amino acids: CASRPIAGGPSEQFF. DNA of the CDR3: TGTGCCAGCAGGCCAATAGCGGGAGGGCCAAGCGAGCAGTTCTTC.

The chain recombines TRBV24-1 with TRBJ2-5, with a tentative D call TRBD1 (6 bases). Germline CDR1 and CDR2: KGHDR and SFDVKD. Trimming removed 4 bases from V and 4 bases from J, with 15 bases in between. The CDR3 spans 15 residues. The CDR3 spells CATSDSDRILETQYF. The CDR3 DNA sequence: TGTGCCACCAGTGACTCCGACAGGATACTAGAGACCCAGTACTTC.

This chain joins TRBV5-1 and TRBJ2-3; D might be TRBD2 (6 bases). CDR3 length equals 17 residues. The germline CDR1 and CDR2 sequences are SGHRS and YFSETQ. V gave up 4 bases and J gave up 4 bases, with 22 bases separating them. Written as DNA, the CDR3 is TGCGCCAGCAGCCTCCCTGGGGCCGGGGGTTACGCAGATACGCAGTATTTT. Residues: CASSLPGAGGYADTQYF.

The V and J genes are TRBV7-9 and TRBJ2-6, with 7 bases that match TRBD1. CDR3 length: 18 residues. Trimming at V came to 3 bases and at J to 4 bases, leaving 12 bases not matched to a gene. Germline CDR1 SEHNR, CDR2 FQNEAQ (reference sequence). CDR3 sequence: CASSFDRVTGRGANVLTF. In nucleotides, the CDR3 is TGTGCCAGCAGCTTCGACAGGGTCACTGGTCGGGGGGCCAACGTCCTGACTTTC.

J is TRBJ2-1 and V is TRBV6-5, with TRBD2 identical over 10 bases. Looked up from germline, CDR1 is MNHEY and CDR2 is SVGAGI. V lost 9 bases, J lost 6 bases, and 8 bases stayed unmatched. The CDR3 is 14 amino acids. The chain's CDR3 is CASSQREGANEQFF. The DNA for the CDR3 is TGTGCCAGTTCTCAGCGGGAGGGTGCCAATGAGCAGTTCTTC.

The chain employs TRBV5-8 and TRBJ2-6; TRBD1 agrees at 7 bases. Looked up from germline, CDR1 is SGHTS and CDR2 is YDEGEE. The trim removed 1 base at V and 0 bases at J, leaving 10 bases unmatched. The CDR3 sequence is 19 residues long. The DNA of the CDR3 is TGTGCCAGCAGCTTGTCTTACAGGGGTTTAGGCTCTGGGGCCAACGTCCTGACTTTC. This encodes CASSLSYRGLGSGANVLTF.